One T cell receptor (beta chain) is described in this entry. Its target is unknown. These data are taken from a study of graft-versus-host responses after intestinal transplantation. At the level of the study: Recipients uniformly received anti-thymocyte globulin induction, followed by tacrolimus and steroids for 3 to 4 years. Notes on the study in general: GvH clonotypes were identified within recipient marrow, with a subset emerging first in ileum or blood.

V was shortened by 4 bases and J by 0 bases, with 7 bases between the two germline ends. Germline V gene data show CDR1 as SQVTM and CDR2 as ANQGSEA. CDR3 size: 13 residues. Some clones are missing from TCRdb's copy, which holds only in-frame ones; the method was immunoSEQ multiplex PCR. The sample consists of roughly 81,000 clones, roughly 80% of them appearing once. The chain joins TRBV29-1 to TRBJ1-5; D is unclear. This sample comprised unstimulated CD4+ T cells sorted from spleen or lymph node cells, obtained before intestinal transplant. This TCR was sampled from a human donor who received an intestinal transplant. CDR3 in DNA: TGCAGCGTTGTGGCGGATAGCAATCAGCCCCAGCATTTT. It specifies CSVVADSNQPQHF.